These 20 T cell receptor beta chains came from one sample sequenced in a study of T cells in Graves' hyperthyroidism and ophthalmopathy (dated by TCRdb to between 2018 and 2021). The library was produced with multiplex PCR. Sequencer: Illumina HiSeq 2000. Amplification of TCR beta CDR3 regions was carried out from RNA transcripts. The TCR CDR3 was subjected to a first round of RT-PCR using the HTBI primer set and the Qiagen OneStep RT-PCR kit. The public reads were quality trimmed at Q25 with fastp and then assembled into clones with MiXCR by TCRdb, keeping productive beta chains. A single entry per CDR3 protein holds the most common genes and DNA from its merged rows. The sample yields roughly 96,000 distinct CDR3 sequences; around 50% were counted once. The ten biggest clones cover 27% of the sample. Source material: blood. The receptors come from a woman aged 40 to 49 with Graves' hyperthyroidism.

Regarding this clonotype: One base away lies a much larger clone, so this may be a sequencing read error. Since no conserved phenylalanine or tryptophan closes the CDR3, a read error is the likely cause. V usage is TRBV5-1 and J usage is TRBJ2-7, with 8 bases identical to TRBD2. Germline trimming cut 4 bases from V and 1 base from J; bases unmatched to any gene: 10. This CDR3 is 16 amino acids long. Germline-derived CDR1 and CDR2 are SGHRS and YFSETQ. CDR3 region: CASSAATSGPSYEQYL. CDR3 nucleotides: TGCGCCAGCAGCGCCGCTACTAGCGGACCTTCCTACGAGCAGTACCTC.

This clonotype was counted only a few times. The V call is TRBV2, the J call TRBJ1-4; 9 positions agree with TRBD1. This CDR3 contains 14 residues. V shed 4 bases and J 8 bases; nucleotides not matched to a gene: 5. Germline V CDR1 and CDR2: SNHLY, FYNNEI. Here the CDR3 DNA reads TGTGCCAGCAGTGTCCGGGACAGGGACGAAAAACTGTTTTTT. Its protein product is CASSVRDRDEKLFF.

This chain uses TRBV15 with TRBJ2-5; 8 nucleotides match TRBD1. The J segment lost 5 bases and the V segment lost 0 bases, leaving 11 bases of the junction unmatched. The germline CDR1 and CDR2 sequences are LNHNV and YYDKDF (reference sequence). The CDR3 is 17 amino acids. CDR3 sequence reads: CATSRDPQGATNETQYF. CDR3 sequence (DNA): TGTGCCACCAGCAGAGATCCCCAGGGGGCAACTAATGAGACCCAGTACTTC.

CDR3 region: CSATRTSGRSSSYEQYF. The CDR3 DNA is TGCAGTGCAACCCGGACTAGCGGGAGAAGTTCTAGTTACGAGCAGTACTTC. This chain uses TRBV20-1 with TRBJ2-7, with 13 positions matching TRBD2. The CDR3 has 17 residues. Trimming removed 6 bases from V and 4 bases from J; junction bases left unmatched: 15. Germline CDR1 reads DFQATT; CDR2 reads SNEGSKA (reference sequence).

This clonotype was seen at least ten times. The V gene is TRBV5-6, the J gene TRBJ2-7; TRBD1 agrees at 7 bases. The CDR3 extends over 12 amino acids. Germline CDR1 and CDR2: SGHDT and YYEEEE. V shed 5 bases, J shed 4 bases, and the junction held 3 bases outside the gene matches. CDR3 coding DNA: TGTGCCAGCAGTATCAGGGGGTACGAGCAGTACTTC. It translates to CASSIRGYEQYF.

As to this clonotype: Germline and junction disagree at one end, which may indicate a read error. V usage is TRBV7-9 and J usage is TRBJ2-5, with 13 bases that match TRBD2. The germline V gene has CDR1 SEHNR and CDR2 FQNEAQ (reference sequence). CDR3 length: 16 amino acids. The CDR3 DNA follows: TGCGCCAGCAGCCCCCGACTAGCGGGAGGAGGAGAGACCCAGTACTTC. The encoded protein is CASSPRLAGGGETQYF.

J is TRBJ1-2 and V is TRBV7-8; tentative D call: TRBD1 (6 bases). V shed 6 bases and J shed 6 bases, with 14 bases lying between them. CDR3 length: 13 residues. Germline CDR1 and CDR2: SGHVS and FQNEAQ. CDR3 in amino acids: CASSPRTADGYTF. The CDR3 nucleotides read TGTGCCAGCAGTCCCAGGACAGCTGATGGCTACACCTTC.

This clonotype has at least ten counts. This clone may be a read error of a much larger clone one base away. The rearrangement links TRBV29-1 to TRBJ1-1; TRBD1 matches 9 bases. This CDR3 spans 11 amino acids. V shed 3 bases, J shed 11 bases, and the junction held 4 bases outside the gene matches. Germline loops: CDR1 SQVTM, CDR2 ANQGSEA. CDR3 bases: TGCAGCGTTGACCGGGACAGGGTGGCTTTCTTT. Translation gives CSVDRDRVAFF.

The V and J genes are TRBV7-9 and TRBJ2-3; TRBD1 is a possible D gene (6 bases). The germline CDR1 and CDR2 sequences are SEHNR and FQNEAQ (reference sequence). Trimming shortened V by 1 base and J by 4 bases, and 9 bases separated the two germline ends. The CDR3 has 14 residues. In DNA form, the CDR3 reads TGTGCCAGCAGCTTAGGAGGGGGAGCAGATACGCAGTATTTT. Protein sequence: CASSLGGGADTQYF.

Points on this clonotype: The junction differs from germline at one of its ends, possibly a read error. The chain has TRBV6-2 or TRBV6-3 and TRBJ2-5; unclear D gene. Germline values: CDR1 MNHEY, CDR2 SVGEGT. The CDR3 is 12 amino acids. The CDR3 DNA follows: TGTGCCAGTAGACAACCTCAAGGGACCCAGTACTTC. Protein product: CASRQPQGTQYF.

V gene TRBV19 combines with J gene TRBJ1-5; the match to TRBD1 covers 9 bases. The CDR3 has 14 amino acids. Germline values: CDR1 LNHDA, CDR2 SQIVND (reference sequence). Trimming at V came to 5 bases and at J to 6 bases, leaving 5 bases not matched to a gene. DNA of the CDR3: TGTGCCAGTAGTGTCGGGACAGGGAGTCAGCCCCAGCATTTT. Translated: CASSVGTGSQPQHF.

The table lists this clonotype with a few counts. The chain links TRBV7-2 to TRBJ1-1, with 9 bases matching TRBD1. Germline V gene lookup returns CDR1 SGHTA and CDR2 FQGNSA. The CDR3 sequence is 13 residues long. The trim removed 5 bases at V and 10 bases at J, leaving 8 bases unmatched. The CDR3 reads CASSPGQGRIAFF. DNA of the CDR3: TGTGCCAGCAGCCCTGGACAGGGGAGGATAGCTTTCTTT.

This clonotype has just a few counts. A much larger clone lies one base from this, so it may be a read error. The gene calls are TRBV20-1 and TRBJ2-7; 7 nucleotides agree with TRBD2. The CDR3 runs to 16 residues. V shed 1 base and J 2 bases; nucleotides not matched to a gene: 11. Looked up from germline, CDR1 is DFQATT and CDR2 is SNEGSKA (reference sequence). CDR3 protein: CSARGGSGRSPYEQYF. Here the CDR3 DNA reads TGCAGTGCTAGAGGTGGTAGCGGGCGTTCCCCCTACGAGCAGTACTTC.

This chain links TRBV14 with TRBJ1-6, with TRBD1 as a possible D gene (5 bases). This CDR3 spans 15 amino acids. CDR1 and CDR2 (germline): SGHDN, FVKESK. The V gene lost 8 bases and the J gene lost 3 bases, with 14 bases spanning the gap. In DNA, the CDR3 is TGTGCCAGCTCACCCGGCGGGGGCTATAATTCACCCCTCCACTTT. Its protein product is CASSPGGGYNSPLHF.

In regard to this clonotype: The limits of the CDR3 on the DNA are not certain, so only TCRdb's listed CDR3 is given. This sequence joins TRBV5-7 and TRBJ1-1. TRBV5-7 is an ORF for which the function is uncertain. 17 amino acids form the CDR3, both terminal residues included. CDR3 sequence reads: CASCSASLTGMNTEAFF.

In this sample, this clonotype turned up once. The chain employs TRBV6-5 and TRBJ1-2; D not certain. This CDR3 spans 16 amino acids. Per germline, CDR1 MNHEY and CDR2 SVGAGI. The V and J ends lost 2 bases and 4 bases respectively, with 17 bases between them. The CDR3 DNA sequence: TGTGCCAGCAGTTACAACTTGTTAGCGGGAGTCTATGGCTACACCTTC. Amino acid sequence: CASSYNLLAGVYGYTF.

In its sample, this clonotype was seen many times. The chain couples TRBV29-1 to TRBJ2-5; possibly TRBD2 for D (6 bases). Germline V gene data show CDR1 as SQVTM and CDR2 as ANQGSEA. The V end lost 6 bases, the J end lost 0 bases, and 8 bases lay between the germline ends. There are 12 residues in the CDR3. The CDR3 here is CSVSGYQETQYF. CDR3 sequence (DNA): TGCAGCGTAAGCGGGTACCAAGAGACCCAGTACTTC.

This clonotype is deemed medium-sized. The chain is built from TRBV7-8 and TRBJ2-5, with D perhaps TRBD1 (6 bases). This CDR3 is 15 amino acids long. Germline loops: CDR1 SGHVS, CDR2 FQNEAQ. Trimming stripped 4 bases from V and 2 bases from J, with 14 bases between. CDR3 nucleotide sequence: TGTGCCAGCAGCTCAACAGGGAACAGTCAAGAGACCCAGTACTTC. This encodes CASSSTGNSQETQYF. Full variable domain (missing parts from reference TRBV7-8 and TRBJ2-5): GAGVSQSPRYKVAKRGQDVALRCDPISGHVSLFWYQQALGQGPEFLTYFQNEAQLDKSGLPSDRFFAERPEGSVSTLKIQRTQQEDSAVYLCASSSTGNSQETQYFGPGTRLLVL.

Details on this clonotype: An end of the junction differs from the germline gene, which may be a read error. The chain joins TRBV7-9 to TRBJ1-1; 7 bases are a match to TRBD1. The CDR3 has 12 amino acids. Germline CDR1 is SEHNR and CDR2 is FQNEAQ (reference sequence). The CDR3 DNA follows: TGTGCCGGCAGTACAACAGGGGCTGAAGCTTTCTTT. This codes for CAGSTTGAEAFF.

This clonotype was seen ten or more times. CDR3 bases: TGTGCCAGCAGCCAGGAGCCCTGGGAGGGGGAGACCCAGTACTTC. It translates to CASSQEPWEGETQYF. V gene TRBV7-2 combines with J gene TRBJ2-5, with 7 bases aligning to TRBD2. After removal of 5 bases from V and 5 bases from J, the junction contained 11 bases not matched to a gene. The CDR3 length is 15 residues. Germline V gives CDR1 SGHTA, CDR2 FQGNSA.